The 31 T cell receptor beta chains listed next were all sequenced from one sample in a study of beta chain features in type 1 diabetes. Every isolated RNA sample was fully reverse transcribed, so sequencing captured expressed TCRB transcripts. Sequencing was performed with immunoSEQ multiplex PCR; in TCRdb, only in-frame clones are kept and a portion is missing. The data hold about 150,000 clones, with 10% observed a single time. Their cognate antigens are unknown. Findings of the study overall: In all four CD4+ subsets, TCRB CDR3 length was significantly, moderately reduced in type 1 diabetes.

Sequencing input: central memory CD4+ T cells from blood. These TCRs come from a man younger than 40 with type 1 diabetes.

This chain uses TRBV18 with TRBJ2-7; TRBD2 is a possible D gene (6 bases). This CDR3 contains 15 residues. Germline V CDR1 and CDR2: KGHSH, LQKENI. V was trimmed by 3 bases and J by 0 bases, leaving 12 bases between them. The CDR3 coding sequence is TGTGCCAGCTCACCTTCGGGGGAAAGCTCCTACGAGCAGTACTTC. This encodes CASSPSGESSYEQYF.

The chain is built from TRBV10-3 and TRBJ1-2; D call uncertain. Germline V CDR1 and CDR2: ENHRY, SYGVKD. This CDR3 contains 13 residues. With 4 bases removed from V and 7 bases from J, the gap between germline ends came to 13 bases. The CDR3 DNA sequence: TGTGCCATCAGTGGGACTGATATAGCTGGCTACACCTTC. Its translation: CAISGTDIAGYTF.

The J gene is TRBJ1-1, the V gene TRBV2; 7 bases agree with TRBD1. Germline V lookup: CDR1 SNHLY, CDR2 FYNNEI. The CDR3 is made up of 14 amino acids. J gave up 7 bases and V 7 bases, and 12 bases lay outside the gene matches. The CDR3 sequence: CASTQGGRGFEAFF. CDR3 DNA: TGTGCCAGCACACAAGGGGGCAGGGGGTTTGAAGCTTTCTTT.

CDR3 sequence: CATSGQQNTEAFF. The CDR3 region has the DNA TGTGCCACCTCCGGACAACAGAACACTGAAGCTTTCTTT. This rearrangement joins TRBV10-3 to TRBJ1-1; possibly TRBD1 for D (5 bases). The CDR3 contains 13 residues. The V and J ends lost 10 bases and 1 base respectively, with 13 bases between them. Germline V gives CDR1 ENHRY, CDR2 SYGVKD.

This clone has more than one count but fewer than ten. This sequence joins TRBV5-6 and TRBJ1-2, with D tentatively TRBD1 (6 bases). The CDR3 is 12 amino acids. Germline V gene data show CDR1 as SGHDT and CDR2 as YYEEEE. The ends were cut back, 4 bases at V and 7 bases at J, with 11 bases in the middle. CDR3 nucleotide sequence: TGTGCCAGCAGCCCCGGGGGGGCTGGCTACACCTTC. Residues: CASSPGGAGYTF.

The J gene is TRBJ2-1, the V gene TRBV5-1; a weak D match, TRBD1 (6 bases). The germline V gene encodes CDR1 SGHRS and CDR2 YFSETQ. V dropped 0 bases and J dropped 4 bases, with 14 bases sitting between them. This CDR3 contains 16 residues. The CDR3 reads CASSLGGDTLYNEQFF. The CDR3 nucleotides read TGCGCCAGCAGCTTGGGAGGGGACACTCTGTACAATGAGCAGTTCTTC. Filled out from reference TRBV5-1 and TRBJ2-1, the complete variable domain reads KAGVTQTPRYLIKTRGQQVTLSCSPISGHRSVSWYQQTPGQGLQFLFEYFSETQRNKGNFPGRFSGRQFSNSRSEMNVSTLELGDSALYLCASSLGGDTLYNEQFFGPGTRLTVL.

This clone was seen a handful of times. This chain joins TRBV7-9 and TRBJ2-7; TRBD2 agrees at 9 bases. Trimming cost V 6 bases and J 3 bases; bases outside gene matches: 9. The CDR3 runs to 15 residues. CDR1 is SEHNR, CDR2 FQNEAQ, per germline (reference sequence). Written as DNA, the CDR3 is TGTGCCAGCAGTATAGCGGGAGCGGTAGGCTACGAGCAGTACTTC. Translation gives CASSIAGAVGYEQYF.

This clone was seen more than once but under ten times. This chain uses TRBV27 with TRBJ2-1; no firm D call. The germline CDR1 and CDR2 sequences are MNHEY and SMNVEV (reference sequence). V was pared by 2 bases and J by 4 bases, with 15 bases between. This CDR3 comprises 16 residues. The CDR3 nucleotides read TGTGCCAGCAGTTTAAATCCCACAGATTCGTACAATGAGCAGTTCTTC. It is translated as CASSLNPTDSYNEQFF.

This clone was seen more than once but under ten times. V and J are TRBV2 and TRBJ1-5; TRBD1 aligns across 7 bases. Trimming at V came to 4 bases and at J to 6 bases, leaving 3 bases not matched to a gene. Germline V CDR1 and CDR2: SNHLY, FYNNEI. This CDR3 is 13 amino acids long. DNA of the CDR3: TGTGCCAGCAGTGGGACAGGTGGTCAGCCCCAGCATTTT. As protein: CASSGTGGQPQHF. The variable domain in full, with the rest retrieved from reference TRBV2 and TRBJ1-5, is EPEVTQTPSHQVTQMGQEVILRCVPISNHLYFYWYRQILGQKVEFLVSFYNNEISEKSEIFDDQFSVERPDGSNFTLKIRSTKLEDSAMYFCASSGTGGQPQHFGDGTRLSIL.

The chain couples TRBV28 to TRBJ1-5; the D is unclear. Germline V gives CDR1 MDHEN, CDR2 SYDVKM. V was shortened by 5 bases and J by 1 base, with 12 bases between the two germline ends. CDR3 length: 15 amino acids. The CDR3 DNA reads TGTGCCAGCAGTCCCGGGTCCCCGAGCAATCAGCCCCAGCATTTT. Its translation is CASSPGSPSNQPQHF.

There are a few counts of this clone. The gene calls are TRBV7-9 and TRBJ2-1; tentative D call: TRBD2 (6 bases). There are 14 residues in the CDR3. V shed 1 base and J shed 7 bases, with 11 bases lying between them. Germline V gene sequence: CDR1 SEHNR, CDR2 FQNEAQ (reference sequence). The chain's CDR3 is CASSLGDSGNEQFF. The CDR3 DNA sequence: TGTGCCAGCAGCTTAGGGGACTCCGGAAATGAGCAGTTCTTC.

Only a few counts were recorded for this clone. This chain uses TRBV7-2 with TRBJ2-7; D might be TRBD2 (5 bases). This CDR3 region has 14 residues. The ends were cut back, 1 base at V and 1 base at J, with 8 bases in the middle. Germline lookup yields CDR1 SGHTA and CDR2 FQGNSA. The CDR3 here is CASSLDRGSYEQYF. CDR3 DNA: TGTGCCAGCAGCTTAGATAGAGGGTCCTACGAGCAGTACTTC.

J is TRBJ1-2 and V is TRBV19; TRBD1 might be the D (6 bases). Looked up from germline, CDR1 is LNHDA and CDR2 is SQIVND (reference sequence). V was cut by 7 bases and J by 14 bases, with 17 bases left in between. This CDR3 is built from 11 residues. CDR3 bases: TGTGCCAGTAATGACAGGAGTGTTACAACCTTC. It specifies CASNDRSVTTF. Drawing the rest from reference TRBV19 and TRBJ1-2, the complete variable domain is DGGITQSPKYLFRKEGQNVTLSCEQNLNHDAMYWYRQDPGQGLRLIYYSQIVNDFQKGDIAEGYSVSREKKESFPLTVTSAQKNPTAFYLCASNDRSVTTFGSGTRLTVV.

This chain uses TRBV9 with TRBJ2-1; 8 bases map to TRBD2. Trimming took 0 bases from V and 2 from J; bases not matched to a gene: 7. The CDR3 sequence is 17 residues long. The V gene's germline CDR1 is SGDLS and CDR2 YYNGEE. CDR3 nucleotides: TGTGCCAGCAGCGTAGGAGATGGCGGGAGGCCCTACAATGAGCAGTTCTTC. It codes for CASSVGDGGRPYNEQFF.

The rearrangement joins TRBV18 to TRBJ2-5; unclear D gene. From germline, CDR1 is KGHSH and CDR2 LQKENI. This CDR3 spans 12 amino acids. V was shortened by 7 bases and J by 2 bases, with 8 bases between the two germline ends. The CDR3 DNA reads as TGTGCCAGCTTGAAAGAGCAAGAGACCCAGTACTTC. Its translation: CASLKEQETQYF.

The chain employs TRBV18 and TRBJ2-3, with 7 bases aligning to TRBD2. CDR1 and CDR2 from the germline V gene are KGHSH and LQKENI. Unmatched junction bases numbered 10, after V lost 0 bases and J lost 4 bases. This CDR3 comprises 17 residues. CDR3 residues: CASSPPMAGERPDTQYF. The DNA for the CDR3 is TGTGCCAGCTCACCACCGATGGCGGGAGAACGACCAGATACGCAGTATTTT.

The chain joins TRBV28 to TRBJ1-2, with D possibly TRBD1 on 6 matching bases. The ends were cut back, 9 bases at V and 4 bases at J, with 12 bases in the middle. This CDR3 has 12 residues. Germline loops: CDR1 MDHEN, CDR2 SYDVKM. The CDR3 DNA reads as TGTGCCAGTACTACAGGGAGCTATGGCTACACCTTC. Amino acid sequence: CASTTGSYGYTF.

This clone has only a few counts. Other DNA sequences from this sample encode an identical CDR3 as well. The gene calls are TRBV5-1 and TRBJ1-1; unclear D gene. Trimming removed 4 bases at V and 2 bases at J, with 12 bases between. The CDR3 covers 14 residues. Germline V gene lookup returns CDR1 SGHRS and CDR2 YFSETQ. CDR3 in amino acids: CASSPTAGNTEAFF. For the CDR3, the DNA is TGCGCCAGCAGCCCGACGGCGGGAAACACTGAAGCTTTCTTT.

The rearrangement joins TRBV6-6 to TRBJ2-1; 7 bases align to TRBD2. The J segment lost 10 bases and the V segment lost 7 bases, leaving 16 bases of the junction unmatched. There are 15 residues in the CDR3. Germline values: CDR1 MNHNY, CDR2 SVGAGI (reference sequence). CDR3 in DNA: TGTGCCAGCATCCTAGCGGACCCTGGGTCAAGCGAGCAGTTCTTC. It yields the protein CASILADPGSSEQFF.

This clone has just a few counts. The rearrangement links TRBV5-1 to TRBJ1-2, with D possibly being TRBD1 (5 bases). Germline CDR1 reads SGHRS; CDR2 reads YFSETQ. The CDR3 contains 16 residues. The V gene lost 0 bases and the J gene lost 8 bases, with 20 bases spanning the gap. CDR3 in amino acids: CASSLGRGLRFGGYTF. As DNA, the CDR3 is TGCGCCAGCAGCTTGGGTAGGGGACTACGTTTCGGCGGCTACACCTTC.

The rearrangement links TRBV18 to TRBJ1-2, with 7 bases fitting TRBD1. This CDR3 comprises 16 residues. Trimming cost V 4 bases and J 0 bases; bases outside gene matches: 8. Per germline, CDR1 KGHSH and CDR2 LQKENI. CDR3 DNA: TGTGCCAGCTCACGTGCCGGGACAGCGTCTAACTATGGCTACACCTTC. Translated: CASSRAGTASNYGYTF.

DNA of the CDR3: TGTGCCAGCTCACTCCGTTTTACAGACTACGAGCAGTACTTC. This encodes CASSLRFTDYEQYF. The V and J genes are TRBV18 and TRBJ2-7; D gene ambiguous. The CDR3 extends over 14 amino acids. Germline CDR1 and CDR2: KGHSH and LQKENI. V dropped 4 bases and J dropped 3 bases, with 13 bases sitting between them.

This chain links TRBV4-1 with TRBJ2-1, with a possible D match to TRBD1 (6 bases). V was clipped by 0 bases and J by 4 bases, with 13 bases between them. The CDR3 is made up of 16 amino acids. The germline gives CDR1 MGHRA, CDR2 YSYEKL. The CDR3 DNA reads TGCGCCAGCAGCCAAGAGAGGACAGCCTATTACAATGAGCAGTTCTTC. Translating gives CASSQERTAYYNEQFF.

This clone was picked up a small number of times. V is TRBV25-1 and J is TRBJ2-3; D ambiguous. Trimming took off 7 bases at V and 5 bases at J, with 13 bases between the two ends. CDR3 length: 13 residues. The germline V gene encodes CDR1 MGHDK and CDR2 SYGVNS. The CDR3, as DNA: TGTGCCAGCAAGCCGGAGAATGTAGATACGCAGTATTTT. Amino acids: CASKPENVDTQYF.

This clone came up a few times. V is TRBV5-1 and J is TRBJ2-7; D unclear. This CDR3 region has 14 residues. V was clipped by 0 bases and J by 1 base, with 8 bases between them. Germline V gene data show CDR1 as SGHRS and CDR2 as YFSETQ. The CDR3 reads CASSLGAESYEQYF. The CDR3 DNA sequence: TGCGCCAGCAGCTTGGGGGCCGAATCCTACGAGCAGTACTTC.

The V and J genes are TRBV7-9 and TRBJ2-3; possibly TRBD2 for D (6 bases). The CDR3 consists of 12 residues. V was clipped by 6 bases and J by 6 bases, with 10 bases between them. The germline V gene has CDR1 SEHNR and CDR2 FQNEAQ (reference sequence). Here the CDR3 DNA reads TGTGCCAGCAGTTATAGCGGCGATACGCAGTATTTT. This sequence encodes CASSYSGDTQYF.

This clone was seen a handful of times. The rearrangement uses TRBV2 and TRBJ2-1; D remains ambiguous. This CDR3 has 13 amino acids. V lost 5 bases and J lost 4, with 9 bases in between. CDR1 SNHLY and CDR2 FYNNEI come from the germline V gene. Here the CDR3 DNA reads TGTGCCAGCAGTCCACTCCAATACAATGAGCAGTTCTTC. It codes for CASSPLQYNEQFF.

The genes are TRBV7-2 and TRBJ1-1; TRBD1 agrees at 7 bases. V gave up 3 bases and J gave up 9 bases; unmatched junction bases: 7. CDR1 SGHTA and CDR2 FQGNSA come from the germline V gene. The CDR3 has 13 amino acids. This chain's CDR3 is CASSFETGRKAFF. As DNA, the CDR3 is TGTGCCAGCAGCTTCGAGACAGGGCGAAAAGCTTTCTTT.

The rearrangement joins TRBV5-6 to TRBJ2-7; 7 bases fit TRBD2. The CDR3 has 15 amino acids. V was clipped by 4 bases and J by 2 bases; unmatched bases: 9. The germline CDR1 and CDR2 sequences are SGHDT and YYEEEE. The CDR3 nucleotides are TGTGCCAGCAGCCGTACGGGACTAAACCCCTACGAGCAGTACTTC. This gives the protein CASSRTGLNPYEQYF. Drawing the rest from reference TRBV5-6 and TRBJ2-7, the complete variable domain is DAGVTQSPTHLIKTRGQQVTLRCSPKSGHDTVSWYQQALGQGPQFIFQYYEEEERQRGNFPDRFSGHQFPNYSSELNVNALLLGDSALYLCASSRTGLNPYEQYFGPGTRLTVT.

This chain links TRBV18 with TRBJ2-7, with a possible D match to TRBD2 (6 bases). Trimming left V 5 bases short and J 6 bases short, with 14 bases between. From germline, CDR1 is KGHSH and CDR2 LQKENI. CDR3 length equals 13 residues. The CDR3 DNA follows: TGTGCCAGCTCAGTGACTCACGGGGGCGAGCAGTACTTC. Translated: CASSVTHGGEQYF.

The CDR3 protein is CASSQEGPSGSSGANVLTF. The CDR3 DNA is TGCGCCAGCAGCCAAGAAGGGCCTAGCGGGAGCTCTGGGGCCAACGTCCTGACTTTC. This chain joins TRBV4-3 and TRBJ2-6, with 10 bases lining up with TRBD2. The germline V gene has CDR1 LGHNA and CDR2 YSLEER. The CDR3 sequence is 19 residues long. V trimming: 0 bases; J trimming: 0 bases; junction bases outside the gene matches: 5.